This is a list of T cell receptor beta chains from one sample in a study of neurological immune-mediated disorders. TCRdb re-derived calls from the 5' RACE reads in MiXCR, one entry per CDR3 protein. The sample records under 45,000 distinct CDR3 sequences, about 15% being singletons. The sequenced sample consisted of CD4+ T cells from blood. These receptors all come from a woman in her sixties with HTLV-1-associated myelopathy (HAM/TSP). CDR3s include the opening cysteine and the closing phenylalanine or tryptophan.

v_gene | CDR3aa
TRBV20-1 | CSARATETQYF
TRBV20-1 | CSARKPGQARNSPLHF
TRBV4-1 | CASSQGNSGGELFF
TRBV7-2 | CASSLRGPGELFF
TRBV20-1 | CSAVNTGGETQYF
TRBV11-2 | CASSSSRTGGNEQYF
TRBV2 | CASDLGNQPQHF
TRBV20-1 | CSASGTRFSNEQYF
TRBV9 | CASSAGDRVFYNEQFF
TRBV5-1 | CASSIGTQSSPLHF
TRBV7-8 | CASSLVLLPGKVVNYGYTF
TRBV5-6 | CASSNSGGKRDTQYF
TRBV28 | CASMAGGDEKLFF
TRBV5-1 | CASSKRQGASYEQYF
TRBV30 | CAWSVERGKVYEQYF
TRBV5-1 | CASSSGTGLTDTQYF
TRBV6-5 | CASSYGQGAWYEQYF
TRBV12-3/TRBV12-4 | CASSFWLNYEQYF
TRBV20-1 | CSATQGAGETQYF
TRBV7-9 | CASSTGGTGELFF
TRBV11-2 | CASSSGVTTEAFF
TRBV2 | CASRVAGERNEQFF
TRBV7-7 | CASSPGQGAATGELFF
TRBV12-3/TRBV12-4 | CASSRDRDFPEAFF
TRBV6-6 | CASSYGQRERGYTF
TRBV20-1 | CSAGTWGAGSEAFF
TRBV20-1 | CSASPQGIGTDTQYF
TRBV6-4 | CASSDWGTGVPTDTQYF
TRBV5-1 | CASSSNVYTGELFF
TRBV20-1 | CSARGTGVFDHEQYF
TRBV20-1 | CSARDDRYTGELFF
TRBV12-3/TRBV12-4 | CDSSLNGGDTEELFF
TRBV12-3/TRBV12-4 | CASSNRGSYNEQFF
TRBV20-1 | CSARDPFPRGLAGDGEQFF
TRBV11-2 | CASSLGLAGNTQYF
TRBV20-1 | CSARVVGGGQPQHF
TRBV4-1 | CASSQVSNYGYTF
TRBV6-1 | CASSNYGSAEAFF
TRBV2 | CASSEEGGRVSNSPLHF
TRBV19 | CASSNAPFQGRGNQPQHF
TRBV11-2 | CASSLEAGKGYEQYF
TRBV5-1 | CATPYEQYF
TRBV5-1 | CASSLARRSYEQYF
TRBV5-1 | CASSTQQGFNIQYF
TRBV5-1 | CASNQGLASAEAFF
TRBV5-1 | CASNLANANTGELFF
TRBV5-1 | CASSLDRTYEQYF
TRBV12-3/TRBV12-4 | CASSLRYFPGNSSNQPQHF
TRBV20-1 | CSASGDYYGYTF
TRBV7-9 | CASSLGGAGYTF
TRBV7-9 | CASSLRGGSGGEQFF
TRBV7-9 | CASSSGTREAFF
TRBV10-3 | CAISGTTYEQYF
TRBV4-1 | CASSTQGFGNSPLHF
TRBV7-2 | CASSLRYRDSTQYF
TRBV3-1 | CASSQQMNTEAFF
TRBV10-1 | CASSESGGGFGEQFF
TRBV20-1 | CSASGGDNEQFF